This entry is about one T cell receptor beta chain. This sample was taken from a study of blood T cell repertoires in COVID-19. For the study at large: Italy, Spain and the United States were the sources of the convalescent and acute COVID-19 samples. PBMCs, B-cell-depleted T cells, or T cells were the source of the cDNA or gDNA that made up the material.

The V end lost 3 bases, the J end lost 8 bases, and 19 bases lay between the germline ends. Germline loops: CDR1 SEHNR, CDR2 FQNEAQ (reference sequence). This CDR3 has 16 amino acids. The recovered donors of Cohort 3 showed two negative PCRs, clearance, or symptom resolution. As handled by the study authors: The assay estimated nucleated cells by amplifying reference gene primers. Produced via immunoSEQ multiplex PCR; TCRdb's table is partial and in-frame only. The DNA was the basis for D and trimming; V, J and clone size are from that table. The data hold some 260,000 clones, with around nine tenths observed a single time.

Source material: PBMCs or T cells enriched from blood (not recorded which). The origin of this receptor is a woman under 30 who had recovered from COVID-19. The V and J genes are TRBV7-9 and TRBJ2-2; no reliable D call. The CDR3 reads CASSFSASPVSGELFF. The CDR3 region has the DNA TGTGCCAGCAGCTTTTCGGCTAGTCCTGTATCTGGGGAGCTGTTTTTT.